The present T cell receptor (beta chain) was sequenced within a study of shared clonotypes between healthy human individuals. General observations from the study: Shared across a few donors were about 4.8% of the naive CD4 clonotypes.

The germline V gene has CDR1 MNHEY and CDR2 SMNVEV (reference sequence). This CDR3 comprises 14 residues. V shed 0 bases and J shed 3 bases, with 7 bases lying between them. CD45RO-negative cells were positively selected for CCR7, leaving out terminally differentiated effector memory CD45RA+ cells. On this clone itself: Its antigen is undetermined.

Some 30,000 T cell genomes (approximately 190 ng DNA) went into each sorted-subset replicate. In the source study's methods: Owing to the provision of junction-only sequences devoid of quality scores by immunoSEQ, filtering differed. Clones were sequenced by immunoSEQ multiplex PCR, and TCRdb holds only the in-frame ones, with some missing. That table gives V, J and clone size, and the DNA gave D and trimming. The data show hundreds of thousands of clones, roughly 94% seen once. This TCR derives from a man younger than 45 in good health. Source material: naive CD8+ T cells sorted from blood. J is TRBJ2-3 and V is TRBV27, with no clear D. For the CDR3, the DNA is TGTGCCAGCAGTTTATCAAGACCAACAGATACGCAGTATTTT. It specifies CASSLSRPTDTQYF.